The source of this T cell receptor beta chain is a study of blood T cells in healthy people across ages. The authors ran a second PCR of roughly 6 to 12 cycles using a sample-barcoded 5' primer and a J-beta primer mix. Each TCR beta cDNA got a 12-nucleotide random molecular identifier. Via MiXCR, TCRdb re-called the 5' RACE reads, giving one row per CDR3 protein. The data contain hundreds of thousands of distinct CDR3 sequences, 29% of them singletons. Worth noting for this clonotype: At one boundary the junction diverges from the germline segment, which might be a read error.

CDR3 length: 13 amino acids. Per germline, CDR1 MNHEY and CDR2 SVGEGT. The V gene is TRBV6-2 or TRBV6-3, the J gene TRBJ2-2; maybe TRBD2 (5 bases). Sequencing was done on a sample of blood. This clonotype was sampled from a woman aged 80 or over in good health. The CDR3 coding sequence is TGTGCCAGCAGTTTTACCAACACCGGGGAGCGGTTTTTT. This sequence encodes CASSFTNTGERFF.